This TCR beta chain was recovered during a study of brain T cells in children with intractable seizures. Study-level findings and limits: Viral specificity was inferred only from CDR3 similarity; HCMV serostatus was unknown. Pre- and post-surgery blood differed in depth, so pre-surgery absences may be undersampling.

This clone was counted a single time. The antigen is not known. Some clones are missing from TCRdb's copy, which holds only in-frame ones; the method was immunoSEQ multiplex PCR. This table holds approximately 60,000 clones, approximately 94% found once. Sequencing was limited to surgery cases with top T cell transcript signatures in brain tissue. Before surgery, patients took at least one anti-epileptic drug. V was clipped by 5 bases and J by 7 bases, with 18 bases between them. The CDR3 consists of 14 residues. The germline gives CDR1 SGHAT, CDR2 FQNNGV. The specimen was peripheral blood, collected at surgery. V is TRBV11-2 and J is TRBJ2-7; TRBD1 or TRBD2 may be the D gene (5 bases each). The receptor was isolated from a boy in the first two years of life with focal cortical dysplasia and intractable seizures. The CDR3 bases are TGTGCCAGCAGCAAAATCCGGGGCCTCCGAGAGCAGTACTTC. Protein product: CASSKIRGLREQYF. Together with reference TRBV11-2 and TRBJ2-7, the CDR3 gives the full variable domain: EAGVAQSPRYKIIEKRQSVAFWCNPISGHATLYWYQQILGQGPKLLIQFQNNGVVDDSQLPKDRFSAERLKGVDSTLKIQPAKLEDSAVYLCASSKIRGLREQYFGPGTRLTVT.